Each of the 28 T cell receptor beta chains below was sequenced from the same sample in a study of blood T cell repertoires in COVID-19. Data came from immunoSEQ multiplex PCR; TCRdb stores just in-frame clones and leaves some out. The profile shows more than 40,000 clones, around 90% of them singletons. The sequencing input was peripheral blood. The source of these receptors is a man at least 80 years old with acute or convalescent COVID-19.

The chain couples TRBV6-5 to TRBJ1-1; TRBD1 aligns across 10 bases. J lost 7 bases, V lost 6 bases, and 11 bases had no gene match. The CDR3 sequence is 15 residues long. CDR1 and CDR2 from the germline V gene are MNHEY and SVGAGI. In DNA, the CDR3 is TGTGCCAGCAGAGTGCCGGGACAGGGGAGCGGTGAAGCTTTCTTT. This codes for CASRVPGQGSGEAFF.

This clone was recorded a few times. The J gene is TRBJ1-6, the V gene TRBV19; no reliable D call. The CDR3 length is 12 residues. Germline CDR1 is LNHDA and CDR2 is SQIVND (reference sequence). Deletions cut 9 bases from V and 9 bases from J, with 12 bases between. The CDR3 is CASTLGSSPLHF. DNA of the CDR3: TGTGCCAGCACCTTAGGGAGTTCACCCCTCCACTTT. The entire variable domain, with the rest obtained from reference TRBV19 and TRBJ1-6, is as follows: DGGITQSPKYLFRKEGQNVTLSCEQNLNHDAMYWYRQDPGQGLRLIYYSQIVNDFQKGDIAEGYSVSREKKESFPLTVTSAQKNPTAFYLCASTLGSSPLHFGNGTRLTVT.

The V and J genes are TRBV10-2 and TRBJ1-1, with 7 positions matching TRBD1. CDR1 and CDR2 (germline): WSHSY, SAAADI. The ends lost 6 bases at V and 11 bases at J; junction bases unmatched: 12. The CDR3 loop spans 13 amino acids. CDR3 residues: CASRDTGARSAFF. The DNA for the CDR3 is TGCGCCAGCAGGGATACAGGGGCTCGGTCGGCTTTCTTT.

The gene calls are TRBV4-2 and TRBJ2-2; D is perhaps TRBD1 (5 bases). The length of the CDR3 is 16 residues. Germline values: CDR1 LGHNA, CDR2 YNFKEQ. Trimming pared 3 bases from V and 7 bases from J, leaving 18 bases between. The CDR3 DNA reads TGTGCCAGCAGCCATCCTTTAGGGCAGGGCGGCGGGGAGCTGTTTTTT. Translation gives CASSHPLGQGGGELFF.

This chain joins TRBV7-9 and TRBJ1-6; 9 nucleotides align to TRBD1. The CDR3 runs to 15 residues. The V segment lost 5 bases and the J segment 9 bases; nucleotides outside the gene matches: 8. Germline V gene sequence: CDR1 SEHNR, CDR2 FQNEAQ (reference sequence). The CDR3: CASSPGGDRVSPLHF. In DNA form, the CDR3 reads TGTGCCAGCAGCCCAGGGGGGGACAGGGTTTCACCCCTCCACTTT.

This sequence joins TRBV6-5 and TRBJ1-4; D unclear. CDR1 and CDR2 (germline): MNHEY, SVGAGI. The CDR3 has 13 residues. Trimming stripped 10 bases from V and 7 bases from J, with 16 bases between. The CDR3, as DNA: TGTGCCACTCTGATCGGGTTAACTGAAAAACTGTTTTTT. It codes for CATLIGLTEKLFF.

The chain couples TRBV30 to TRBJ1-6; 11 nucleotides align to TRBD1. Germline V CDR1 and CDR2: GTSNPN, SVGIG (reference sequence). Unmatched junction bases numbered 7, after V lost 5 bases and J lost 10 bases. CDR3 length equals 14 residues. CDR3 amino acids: CAWDGQGARSPLHF. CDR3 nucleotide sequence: TGTGCCTGGGACGGACAGGGGGCTCGGTCACCCCTCCACTTT.

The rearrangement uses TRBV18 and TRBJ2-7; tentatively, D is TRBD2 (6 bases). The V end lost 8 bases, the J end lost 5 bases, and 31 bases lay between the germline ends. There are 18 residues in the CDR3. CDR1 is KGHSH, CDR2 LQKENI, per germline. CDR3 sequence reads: CASPSYPGESVTTDEQYF. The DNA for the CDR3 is TGTGCCAGCCCTTCTTACCCGGGGGAGTCCGTTACCACGGACGAGCAGTACTTC. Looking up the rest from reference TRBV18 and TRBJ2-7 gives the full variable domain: NAGVMQNPRHLVRRRGQEARLRCSPMKGHSHVYWYRQLPEEGLKFMVYLQKENIIDESGMPKERFSAEFPKEGPSILRIQQVVRGDSAAYFCASPSYPGESVTTDEQYFGPGTRLTVT.

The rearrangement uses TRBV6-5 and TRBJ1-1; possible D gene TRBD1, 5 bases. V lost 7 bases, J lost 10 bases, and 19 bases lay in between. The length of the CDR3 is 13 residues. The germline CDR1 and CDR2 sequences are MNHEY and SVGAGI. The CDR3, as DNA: TGTGCCAGCACCGAGAGCGGGGCGGGAGGAGCTTTCTTT. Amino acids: CASTESGAGGAFF.

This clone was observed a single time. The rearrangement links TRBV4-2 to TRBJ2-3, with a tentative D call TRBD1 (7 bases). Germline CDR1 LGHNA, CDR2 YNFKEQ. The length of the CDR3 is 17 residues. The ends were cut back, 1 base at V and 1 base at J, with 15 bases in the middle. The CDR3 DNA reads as TGTGCCAGCAGCCAAGTGGGAGGTAGGGGGCGCACAGATACGCAGTATTTT. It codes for CASSQVGGRGRTDTQYF.

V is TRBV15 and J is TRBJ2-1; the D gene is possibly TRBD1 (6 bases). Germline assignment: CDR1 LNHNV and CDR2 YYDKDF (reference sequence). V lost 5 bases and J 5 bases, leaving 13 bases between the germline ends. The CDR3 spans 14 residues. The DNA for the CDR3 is TGTGCCACCAGCGCCCGGGACATAGACAATGAGCAGTTCTTC. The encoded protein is CATSARDIDNEQFF.

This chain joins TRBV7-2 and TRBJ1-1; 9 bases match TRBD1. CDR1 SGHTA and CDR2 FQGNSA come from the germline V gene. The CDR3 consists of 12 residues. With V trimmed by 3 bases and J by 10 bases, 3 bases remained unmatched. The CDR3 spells CASSLGQGGAFF. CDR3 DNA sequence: TGTGCCAGCAGCTTGGGACAGGGAGGAGCTTTCTTT.

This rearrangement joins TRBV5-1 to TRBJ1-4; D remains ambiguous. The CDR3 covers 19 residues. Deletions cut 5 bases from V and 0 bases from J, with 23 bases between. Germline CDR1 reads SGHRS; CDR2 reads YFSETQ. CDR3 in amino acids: CASRPGRQLGGATNEKLFF. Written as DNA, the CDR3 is TGCGCCAGCAGGCCCGGGAGACAACTCGGCGGGGCAACTAATGAAAAACTGTTTTTT.

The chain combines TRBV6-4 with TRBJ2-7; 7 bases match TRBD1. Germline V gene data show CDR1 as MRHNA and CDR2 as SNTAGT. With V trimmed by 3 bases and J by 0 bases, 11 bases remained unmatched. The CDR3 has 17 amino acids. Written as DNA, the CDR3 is TGTGCCAGCAGTGAGGTCCTGGAAGGGGGCACCTCCTACGAGCAGTACTTC. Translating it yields CASSEVLEGGTSYEQYF.

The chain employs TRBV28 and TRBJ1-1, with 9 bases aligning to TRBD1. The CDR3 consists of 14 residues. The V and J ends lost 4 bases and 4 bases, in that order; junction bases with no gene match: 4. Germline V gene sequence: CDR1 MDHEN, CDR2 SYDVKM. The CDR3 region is CASSSQGAVTEAFF. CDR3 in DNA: TGTGCCAGCAGTTCACAGGGGGCAGTCACTGAAGCTTTCTTT.

CDR3 coding DNA: TGTGCCAGCAGTTACGGGAGCCAAGAGACCCAGTACTTC. As protein: CASSYGSQETQYF. This chain joins TRBV6-2 or TRBV6-3 and TRBJ2-5, with D perhaps matching TRBD2 (5 bases). V was clipped by 2 bases and J by 1 base, with 5 bases between them. Per germline, CDR1 MNHEY and CDR2 SVGEGT. The CDR3 spans 13 residues.

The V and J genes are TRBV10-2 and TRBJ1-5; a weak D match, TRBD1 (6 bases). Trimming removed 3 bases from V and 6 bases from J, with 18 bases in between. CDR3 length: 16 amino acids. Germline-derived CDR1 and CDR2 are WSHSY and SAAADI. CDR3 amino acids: CASSDSGRGGSQPQHF. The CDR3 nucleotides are TGCGCCAGCAGTGACTCCGGGCGCGGGGGCAGTCAGCCCCAGCATTTT.

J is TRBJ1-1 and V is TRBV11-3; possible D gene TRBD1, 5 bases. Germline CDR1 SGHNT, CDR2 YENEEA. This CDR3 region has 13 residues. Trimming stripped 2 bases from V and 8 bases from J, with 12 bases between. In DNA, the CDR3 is TGTGCCAGCAGCTTATCCGTACGGGGGGAAGCTTTCTTT. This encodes CASSLSVRGEAFF.

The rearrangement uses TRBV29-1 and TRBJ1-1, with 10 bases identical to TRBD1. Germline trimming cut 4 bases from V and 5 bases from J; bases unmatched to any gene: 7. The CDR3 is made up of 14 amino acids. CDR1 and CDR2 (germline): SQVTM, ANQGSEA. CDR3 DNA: TGCAGCGTTGTGGGACAGGGGCGGGTAACTGAAGCTTTCTTT. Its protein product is CSVVGQGRVTEAFF.

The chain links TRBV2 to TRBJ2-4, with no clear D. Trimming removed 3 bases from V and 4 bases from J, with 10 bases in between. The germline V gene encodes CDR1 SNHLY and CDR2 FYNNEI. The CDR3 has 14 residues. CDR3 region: CASSDGRSKNIQYF. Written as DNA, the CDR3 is TGTGCCAGCAGTGATGGCAGGTCGAAAAACATTCAGTACTTC.

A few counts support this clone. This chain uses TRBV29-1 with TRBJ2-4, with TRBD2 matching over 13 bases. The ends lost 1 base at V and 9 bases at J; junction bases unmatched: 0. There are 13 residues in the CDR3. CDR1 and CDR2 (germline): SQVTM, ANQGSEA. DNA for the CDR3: TGCAGCGTTGAAGGGACTAGCGGGGGCATTCAGTACTTC. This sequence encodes CSVEGTSGGIQYF.

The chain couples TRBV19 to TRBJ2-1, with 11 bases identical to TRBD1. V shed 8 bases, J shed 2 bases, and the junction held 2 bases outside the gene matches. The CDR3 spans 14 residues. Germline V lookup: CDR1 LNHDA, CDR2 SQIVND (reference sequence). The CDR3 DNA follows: TGTGCCAGTCAGGGACAGGGGGCCTACAATGAGCAGTTCTTC. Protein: CASQGQGAYNEQFF.

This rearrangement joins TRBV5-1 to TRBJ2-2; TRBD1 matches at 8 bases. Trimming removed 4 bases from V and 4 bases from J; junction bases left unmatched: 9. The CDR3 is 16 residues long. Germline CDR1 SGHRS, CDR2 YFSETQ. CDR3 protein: CASSKSPTGATGELFF. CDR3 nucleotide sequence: TGCGCCAGCAGCAAGTCCCCGACAGGGGCCACCGGGGAGCTGTTTTTT.

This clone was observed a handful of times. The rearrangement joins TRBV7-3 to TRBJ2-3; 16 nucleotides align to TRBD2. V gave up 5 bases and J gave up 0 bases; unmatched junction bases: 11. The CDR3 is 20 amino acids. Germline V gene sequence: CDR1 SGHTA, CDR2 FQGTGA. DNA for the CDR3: TGTGCCAGCAGCGCCCCCGGGACTAGCGGGGGGGCCTGGAGCACAGATACGCAGTATTTT. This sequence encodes CASSAPGTSGGAWSTDTQYF.

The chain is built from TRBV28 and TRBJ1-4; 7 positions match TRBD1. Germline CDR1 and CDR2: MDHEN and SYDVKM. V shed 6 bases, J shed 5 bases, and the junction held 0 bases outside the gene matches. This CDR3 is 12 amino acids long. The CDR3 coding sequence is TGTGCCAGCAGACAGGGGAATGAAAAACTGTTTTTT. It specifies CASRQGNEKLFF.

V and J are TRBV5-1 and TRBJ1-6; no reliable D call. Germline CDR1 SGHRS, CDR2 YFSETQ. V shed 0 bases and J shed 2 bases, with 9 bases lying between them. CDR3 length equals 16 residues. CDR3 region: CASSLDGGAYNSPLHF. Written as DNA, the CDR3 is TGCGCCAGCAGCTTGGACGGCGGAGCCTATAATTCACCCCTCCACTTT.

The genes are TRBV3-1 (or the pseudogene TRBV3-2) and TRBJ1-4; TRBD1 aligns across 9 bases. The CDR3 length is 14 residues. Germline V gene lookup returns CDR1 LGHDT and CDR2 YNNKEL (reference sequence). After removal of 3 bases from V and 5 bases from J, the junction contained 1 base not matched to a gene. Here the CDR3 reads CASSHGTGNEKLFF. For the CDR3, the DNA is TGTGCCAGCAGCCACGGGACAGGGAATGAAAAACTGTTTTTT.

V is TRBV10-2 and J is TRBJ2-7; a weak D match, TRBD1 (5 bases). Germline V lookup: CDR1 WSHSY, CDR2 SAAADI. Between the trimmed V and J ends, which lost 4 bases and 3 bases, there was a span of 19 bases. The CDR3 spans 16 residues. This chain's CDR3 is CASSAPAQGKGYEQYF. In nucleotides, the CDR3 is TGCGCCAGCAGTGCCCCTGCGCAGGGAAAAGGCTACGAGCAGTACTTC.